One sample yielded the 8 T cell receptor beta chains listed below, sequenced in a study of T cells in Graves' hyperthyroidism and ophthalmopathy. Authors of the study amplified TCR beta CDR3 regions from RNA transcripts. The HTBI primer set drove a first-round RT-PCR of the TCR CDR3. TCRdb ran MiXCR on the multiplex PCR reads and lists one entry per CDR3 protein. The table records 550,000 to 700,000 distinct CDR3 sequences, roughly 50% of them present only once. The sequencing input was peripheral blood or thyroid tissue (not recorded which). These receptors originate from an adult woman with Graves' disease, either hyperthyroidism or ophthalmopathy (not recorded which).

This clonotype was observed many times. The chain has TRBV12-3 or TRBV12-4 and TRBJ1-2; 12 positions match TRBD1. The trim removed 6 bases at V and 5 bases at J, leaving 7 bases unmatched. The CDR3 totals 15 residues. For the CDR3, the DNA is TGTGCCAGCAGCTCAGGGACAGGGGGCGTTTATGGCTACACCTTC. It specifies CASSSGTGGVYGYTF.

In DNA form, the CDR3 reads TGTGCCAGCAGTTCAAGTCCGTCTGGCAATCAGCCCCAGCATTTT. Amino acid sequence: CASSSSPSGNQPQHF. V usage is TRBV27 and J usage is TRBJ1-5, with no clear D. The CDR3 is 15 amino acids. V lost 4 bases to trimming and J lost 2 bases, with 12 bases between them. Germline V gene sequence: CDR1 MNHEY, CDR2 SMNVEV (reference sequence).

The chain links TRBV12-3 or TRBV12-4 to TRBJ2-5; TRBD2 aligns across 8 bases. This CDR3 is 16 amino acids long. Trimming took 6 bases from V and 2 from J; bases not matched to a gene: 11. This chain's CDR3 is CASRHRVGRGQETQYF. The CDR3 nucleotides read TGTGCCAGCAGACATCGGGTCGGGAGGGGTCAAGAGACCCAGTACTTC.

There are many counts of this clonotype. The chain has TRBV20-1 and TRBJ2-7; D not resolved. The CDR3 covers 13 residues. Deletions cut 6 bases from V and 4 bases from J, with 16 bases between. Germline lookup yields CDR1 DFQATT and CDR2 SNEGSKA (reference sequence). The CDR3 DNA follows: TGCAGTGCGTCTTCAAGAAACGGGTACGAGCAGTACTTC. Translated, it gives CSASSRNGYEQYF.

The gene calls are TRBV10-2 and TRBJ2-7; 10 bases agree with TRBD1. The CDR3 is 14 residues long. V was pared by 5 bases and J by 2 bases, with 3 bases of the junction left unmatched. Germline assignment: CDR1 WSHSY and CDR2 SAAADI. The CDR3 loop reads CASSRTGGTYEQYF. For the CDR3, the DNA is TGCGCCAGCAGTCGGACAGGGGGGACCTACGAGCAGTACTTC.

J is TRBJ1-3 and V is TRBV5-1; 7 bases are a match to TRBD1. This CDR3 spans 14 amino acids. The V segment lost 4 bases and the J segment 4 bases; nucleotides outside the gene matches: 5. CDR1 is SGHRS, CDR2 YFSETQ, per germline. Here the CDR3 DNA reads TGCGCCAGCAGCCAAGGGACAGAAGGAAACACCATATATTTT. Residues: CASSQGTEGNTIYF.

This sequence joins TRBV20-1 and TRBJ2-5; 15 nucleotides match TRBD2. The germline CDR1 and CDR2 sequences are DFQATT and SNEGSKA (reference sequence). The CDR3 covers 16 residues. V lost 6 bases and J lost 5; bases outside the gene matches: 10. The CDR3 spells CSASGTSGGRAETQYF. The CDR3 region has the DNA TGCAGTGCGTCCGGGACTAGCGGGGGGAGGGCGGAGACCCAGTACTTC.

The table lists this clonotype with many counts. The V call is TRBV7-9, the J call TRBJ1-6; possibly TRBD1 for D (6 bases). Germline CDR1 SEHNR, CDR2 FQNEAQ (reference sequence). V gave up 5 bases and J gave up 5 bases, with 22 bases separating them. CDR3 length: 18 amino acids. The CDR3 reads CASSLPRGGQGDNSPLHF. As DNA, the CDR3 is TGTGCCAGCAGCCTACCTCGGGGGGGGCAGGGTGATAATTCACCCCTCCACTTT.